These 27 T cell receptor beta chains share one sample of origin, sequenced in a study of cytomegalovirus exposure and HLA in healthy donors. The PCR employed 60 Vbeta primers together with 13 Jbeta primers. Only in-frame clones appear in the TCRdb table, and some are missing; sequencing was by immunoSEQ multiplex PCR. This table holds 130,000 to 150,000 clones, roughly 76% found once. The specimen sequenced was PBMCs. Receptors were obtained from a man aged 18 to 29 in good health and CMV-seronegative.

In its sample, this clone was seen a few times. The CDR3 loop is CASSLQQVESDTQYF. The CDR3 nucleotides are TGTGCCAGCAGCTTGCAACAGGTAGAGTCAGATACGCAGTATTTT. The chain uses TRBV5-5 and TRBJ2-3; tentatively, D is TRBD1 (5 bases). Germline loops: CDR1 SGHKS, CDR2 YYEKEE (reference sequence). The CDR3 consists of 15 residues. Trimming cost V 1 base and J 4 bases, with 13 bases left between them. Full variable domain (outside the CDR3, taken from reference TRBV5-5 and TRBJ2-3): DAGVTQSPTHLIKTRGQQVTLRCSPISGHKSVSWYQQVLGQGPQFIFQYYEKEERGRGNFPDRFSARQFPNYSSELNVNALLLGDSALYLCASSLQQVESDTQYFGPGTRLTVL.

This clone has a handful of counts. The V gene is TRBV5-1, the J gene TRBJ2-1; D perhaps matches TRBD1 (6 bases). V lost 2 bases and J lost 3, with 9 bases in between. Germline CDR1 reads SGHRS; CDR2 reads YFSETQ. This CDR3 is 14 amino acids long. The CDR3 DNA reads TGCGCCAGCAGCTTAGGACAGATCTACAATGAGCAGTTCTTC. Amino acids: CASSLGQIYNEQFF.

The CDR3 protein is CASSVAYRVVHEQYF. DNA of the CDR3: TGTGCCAGCAGCGTAGCTTACAGGGTGGTCCACGAGCAGTACTTC. J is TRBJ2-7 and V is TRBV9; maybe TRBD1 (6 bases). Germline V gene sequence: CDR1 SGDLS, CDR2 YYNGEE. CDR3 size: 15 residues. V was shortened by 0 bases and J by 5 bases, with 15 bases between the two germline ends.

In its sample, this clone was seen a few times. The chain joins TRBV6-4 to TRBJ1-1, with TRBD1 matching over 10 bases. The germline V gene has CDR1 MRHNA and CDR2 SNTAGT. Germline trimming cut 6 bases from V and 8 bases from J; bases unmatched to any gene: 9. This CDR3 has 14 amino acids. CDR3 nucleotide sequence: TGTGCCAGCAGCGCGGACAGGGGGAGAGGCGAAGCTTTCTTT. Translation: CASSADRGRGEAFF.

This clone was detected only a few times. The chain combines TRBV25-1 with TRBJ2-7, with 10 positions matching TRBD1. Germline loops: CDR1 MGHDK, CDR2 SYGVNS. The length of the CDR3 is 13 residues. The J segment lost 7 bases and the V segment lost 6 bases, leaving 6 bases of the junction unmatched. The CDR3 sequence: CASSVGTGEEQYF. The CDR3 bases are TGTGCCAGCAGCGTCGGGACAGGGGAGGAGCAGTACTTC.

There are a few counts of this clone. This sequence joins TRBV5-1 and TRBJ2-5; D gene unclear. Germline CDR1 reads SGHRS; CDR2 reads YFSETQ. The V gene lost 4 bases and the J gene lost 2 bases, with 9 bases spanning the gap. This CDR3 is built from 13 residues. The CDR3 DNA reads TGCGCCAGCAGCCGACATGATCAAGAGACCCAGTACTTC. It encodes CASSRHDQETQYF.

This clone was observed a handful of times. The same CDR3 is also encoded by other DNA sequences in this sample. The genes are TRBV7-6 and TRBJ2-7; 8 positions agree with TRBD1. This CDR3 is built from 16 residues. With V trimmed by 5 bases and J by 2 bases, 11 bases remained unmatched. Germline CDR1 SGHVS, CDR2 FNYEAQ. The CDR3 region is CASSPLSGTGTYEQYF. In nucleotides, the CDR3 is TGTGCCAGCAGCCCTTTGTCCGGGACAGGCACCTACGAGCAGTACTTC.

This clone appeared a single time. V usage is TRBV27 and J usage is TRBJ1-3; D gene uncertain. In germline, CDR1 is MNHEY, CDR2 SMNVEV (reference sequence). Trimming took off 3 bases at V and 0 bases at J, with 9 bases between the two ends. The CDR3 contains 15 residues. The CDR3 sequence is CASSFIPPSGNTIYF. The CDR3 nucleotides are TGTGCCAGCAGTTTCATTCCCCCCTCTGGAAACACCATATATTTT.

The rearrangement joins TRBV7-3 to TRBJ1-5; 7 positions match TRBD1. V dropped 5 bases and J dropped 4; count of bases not matched to a gene: 8. CDR1 and CDR2 (germline): SGHTA, FQGTGA. The CDR3 loop spans 15 amino acids. The CDR3 coding sequence is TGTGCCAGCAGCCCTTGGGGGACAGAAAATCAGCCCCAGCATTTT. It encodes CASSPWGTENQPQHF.

V usage is TRBV5-1 and J usage is TRBJ1-1; no definite D call. The ends were cut back, 7 bases at V and 3 bases at J, with 19 bases in the middle. The CDR3 totals 15 residues. CDR1 SGHRS and CDR2 YFSETQ come from the germline V gene. CDR3 DNA sequence: TGCGCCAGCCGTCCGAGCCCCGGGTGGGACACTGAAGCTTTCTTT. Residues: CASRPSPGWDTEAFF.

This chain connects TRBV7-9 to TRBJ2-1, with D possibly matching TRBD1 (6 bases). V lost 5 bases to trimming and J lost 7 bases, with 18 bases between them. CDR1 and CDR2 from the germline V gene are SEHNR and FQNEAQ (reference sequence). CDR3 length: 15 residues. Here the CDR3 DNA reads TGTGCCAGCAGCAAACGAGCACAGGGCTGGAATGAGCAGTTCTTC. This translates into CASSKRAQGWNEQFF.

The J gene is TRBJ1-2, the V gene TRBV19; D is ambiguous. This CDR3 contains 14 residues. CDR1 LNHDA and CDR2 SQIVND come from the germline V gene (reference sequence). Trimming pared 7 bases from V and 2 bases from J, leaving 14 bases between. CDR3 DNA: TGTGCCAGTATCCCTGGAGCGGGGAACTATGGCTACACCTTC. It translates to CASIPGAGNYGYTF.

Notes on this clone: One end of the junction is discordant with germline, which a read error may explain. The same CDR3 is also encoded by other DNA sequences in this sample. The V and J genes are TRBV30 and TRBJ1-6, with D unclear. In germline, CDR1 is GTSNPN, CDR2 SVGIG (reference sequence). The CDR3 is made up of 15 amino acids. The CDR3 loop is CAWKVFGENNSPLHF. The CDR3 DNA follows: TGTGCCTGGAAGGTCTTTGGGGAGAATAATTCCCCCCTCCACTTT.

This rearrangement joins TRBV11-2 to TRBJ2-7; D ambiguous. CDR1 and CDR2 (germline): SGHAT, FQNNGV. The CDR3 has 15 residues. Trimming removed 5 bases from V and 2 bases from J, with 16 bases in between. In DNA form, the CDR3 reads TGTGCCAGCAGCGCGAGGTTGTCCGAAACCTACGAGCAGTACTTC. Its translation: CASSARLSETYEQYF.

V and J are TRBV27 and TRBJ1-5, with a tentative D call TRBD1 (6 bases). This CDR3 contains 15 residues. V gave up 1 base and J gave up 7 bases, with 14 bases separating them. Germline V gives CDR1 MNHEY, CDR2 SMNVEV (reference sequence). The DNA for the CDR3 is TGTGCCAGCAGTTTATTGGGCAGGGGAGAACAGCCCCAGCATTTT. This encodes CASSLLGRGEQPQHF.

With regard to this clone: The sample has other DNA sequences that encode this CDR3 too. The chain carries TRBV27 and TRBJ2-2, with D tentatively TRBD1 (5 bases). V was trimmed by 3 bases and J by 8 bases, leaving 7 bases between them. CDR1 is MNHEY, CDR2 SMNVEV, per germline (reference sequence). The CDR3 is made up of 12 amino acids. The CDR3 region has the DNA TGTGCCAGCAGTTTGGGGCCGGGGGAGCTGTTTTTT. Protein sequence: CASSLGPGELFF.

The rearrangement links TRBV30 to TRBJ1-5, with D maybe TRBD1 (5 bases). The CDR3 covers 14 residues. Germline V lookup: CDR1 GTSNPN, CDR2 SVGIG (reference sequence). Trimming cost V 2 bases and J 1 base, with 9 bases left between them. CDR3 DNA: TGTGCCTGGAGTCCAGGGCCCAGCAATCAGCCCCAGCATTTT. Translation gives CAWSPGPSNQPQHF.

The chain couples TRBV7-9 to TRBJ2-3, with D possibly being TRBD2 (7 bases). This CDR3 region has 17 residues. Germline CDR1 reads SEHNR; CDR2 reads FQNEAQ (reference sequence). V was cut by 5 bases and J by 1 base, with 19 bases left in between. The CDR3 protein is CASSRHLGRGGTDTQYF. CDR3 in DNA: TGTGCCAGCAGCCGCCATCTAGGGAGGGGGGGCACAGATACGCAGTATTTT.

This clone occurred a few times. V is TRBV5-4 and J is TRBJ1-3; 8 bases are a match to TRBD1. J gave up 0 bases and V 4 bases, and 3 bases lay outside the gene matches. The CDR3 length is 15 residues. The V gene's germline CDR1 is SGHNT and CDR2 YYREEE (reference sequence). The CDR3 coding sequence is TGTGCCAGCAGCCGTACAGGGGGCTCTGGAAACACCATATATTTT. Encoded protein: CASSRTGGSGNTIYF. The complete variable domain, with remaining parts taken from reference TRBV5-4 and TRBJ1-3, reads ETGVTQSPTHLIKTRGQQVTLRCSSQSGHNTVSWYQQALGQGPQFIFQYYREEENGRGNFPPRFSGLQFPNYSSELNVNALELDDSALYLCASSRTGGSGNTIYFGEGSWLTVV.

The chain combines TRBV5-1 with TRBJ2-3, with 11 bases aligning to TRBD2. The ends lost 0 bases at V and 2 bases at J; junction bases unmatched: 5. Germline CDR1 SGHRS, CDR2 YFSETQ. The CDR3 totals 17 residues. The CDR3 DNA is TGCGCCAGCAGCTTGGCGCCTAGCGGGGGGAACACAGATACGCAGTATTTT. This codes for CASSLAPSGGNTDTQYF.

The V and J genes are TRBV11-3 and TRBJ2-1; D not resolved. V gave up 7 bases and J gave up 6 bases, with 10 bases separating them. The CDR3 contains 12 residues. Germline CDR1 is SGHNT and CDR2 is YENEEA. The CDR3 protein is CASNFPGNEQFF. The CDR3 DNA follows: TGTGCCAGCAACTTTCCGGGCAATGAGCAGTTCTTC.

The chain recombines TRBV7-9 with TRBJ1-2; weak D call: TRBD1 (6 bases). Looked up from germline, CDR1 is SEHNR and CDR2 is FQNEAQ (reference sequence). The CDR3 is 13 amino acids. The ends were cut back, 8 bases at V and 6 bases at J, with 16 bases in the middle. This chain's CDR3 is CASPEAGGDGYTF. The DNA for the CDR3 is TGTGCCAGCCCCGAGGCGGGGGGCGATGGCTACACCTTC.

The chain joins TRBV7-2 to TRBJ2-5; 7 bases line up with TRBD2. The germline V gene has CDR1 SGHTA and CDR2 FQGNSA. V was pared by 3 bases and J by 4 bases, with 2 bases of the junction left unmatched. The CDR3 runs to 13 residues. DNA for the CDR3: TGTGCCAGCAGCTTTGGGAGGGGAGAGACCCAGTACTTC. Encoded protein: CASSFGRGETQYF.

This chain uses TRBV7-3 with TRBJ1-2; D is possibly TRBD1 (6 bases). Trimming left V 5 bases short and J 8 bases short, with 21 bases between. Germline V gives CDR1 SGHTA, CDR2 FQGTGA. This CDR3 has 15 amino acids. The CDR3 is CASSPRGPGEGGYTF. DNA of the CDR3: TGTGCCAGCAGCCCCAGAGGACCAGGGGAGGGGGGCTACACCTTC.

This sequence joins TRBV14 and TRBJ1-2, with D possibly matching TRBD1 (6 bases). The CDR3 consists of 14 residues. In germline, CDR1 is SGHDN, CDR2 FVKESK. V was pared by 0 bases and J by 5 bases, with 10 bases between. The CDR3 coding sequence is TGTGCCAGCAGCCAAGATTGGGGGCGTTATGGCTACACCTTC. This sequence encodes CASSQDWGRYGYTF. The whole variable domain, remainder taken from reference TRBV14 and TRBJ1-2, is EAGVTQFPSHSVIEKGQTVTLRCDPISGHDNLYWYRRVMGKEIKFLLHFVKESKQDESGMPNNRFLAERTGGTYSTLKVQPAELEDSGVYFCASSQDWGRYGYTFGSGTRLTVV.

This clone was found a few times. V is TRBV18 and J is TRBJ2-1; TRBD1 might be the D (5 bases). CDR1 KGHSH and CDR2 LQKENI come from the germline V gene. The CDR3 runs 15 residues. V was pared by 0 bases and J by 4 bases, with 10 bases between. The CDR3 here is CASSPPARAYNEQFF. Here the CDR3 DNA reads TGTGCCAGCTCACCACCCGCCAGGGCGTACAATGAGCAGTTCTTC.

V is TRBV29-1 and J is TRBJ2-7; TRBD1 matches 7 bases. The germline V gene encodes CDR1 SQVTM and CDR2 ANQGSEA. The junction had 12 bases not matched to a gene; V was cut back by 2 bases and J by 5 bases. This CDR3 spans 15 amino acids. The CDR3 DNA sequence: TGCAGCGTTGAAAAGGGACAGTCCAAGGGCGACGAGCAGTACTTC. Translating gives CSVEKGQSKGDEQYF.